Below, 3 T cell receptor beta chains from the same sample are listed, as sequenced in a study of T cells after yellow fever vaccination. In TCRdb, the 5' RACE reads were re-called with MiXCR into one record per CDR3 protein. The table shows 120,000 or so distinct CDR3 sequences, with approximately 16% occurring only once. The starting material was CD8+ T cells sorted from PBMCs, obtained 5 days after the yellow fever booster vaccination. The receptor set was obtained from a man aged 18 to 29 who received the YFV17D yellow fever vaccine.

This clonotype was found a few times. The chain uses TRBV7-6 and TRBJ1-6; D ambiguous. Germline loops: CDR1 SGHVS, CDR2 FNYEAQ. The V and J ends lost 2 bases and 10 bases respectively, with 15 bases between them. The CDR3 is made up of 15 amino acids. The chain's CDR3 is CASSLSSRAGSPLHF. The DNA for the CDR3 is TGTGCCAGCAGCTTATCCTCTCGGGCTGGCTCACCCCTCCACTTT.

The chain's CDR3 is CASSLEENTEAFF. The CDR3 DNA sequence: TGTGCCAGCAGCTTAGAGGAGAACACTGAAGCTTTCTTT. The chain carries TRBV7-8 and TRBJ1-1; D call uncertain. Trimming stripped 1 base from V and 1 base from J, with 4 bases between. The germline gives CDR1 SGHVS, CDR2 FQNEAQ. The CDR3 is 13 residues long.

In its sample, this clonotype was seen a few times. The rearrangement joins TRBV7-9 to TRBJ2-7, with TRBD2 as a possible D gene (5 bases). CDR3 size: 14 residues. V lost 6 bases and J lost 0, with 12 bases in between. From germline, CDR1 is SEHNR and CDR2 FQNEAQ (reference sequence). The CDR3, as DNA: TGTGCCAGCAGGCCACTAGGGCTCTCCTACGAGCAGTACTTC. Translated, it gives CASRPLGLSYEQYF. Using reference TRBV7-9 and TRBJ2-7 for the parts outside the CDR3, the full variable domain is DTGVSQNPRHKITKRGQNVTFRCDPISEHNRLYWYRQTLGQGPEFLTYFQNEAQLEKSRLLSDRFSAERPKGSFSTLEIQRTEQGDSAMYLCASRPLGLSYEQYFGPGTRLTVT.